This T cell receptor beta chain was obtained from a study of T-cell reconstitution after alpha-beta-depleted transplantation in children. V was shortened by 3 bases and J by 0 bases, with 13 bases between the two germline ends. The CDR3 runs to 16 residues. Germline V lookup: CDR1 SGHRS, CDR2 YFSETQ. Unique molecular identifiers were built into the TCRbeta library. TCRdb processed the PCR reads anew with MiXCR; each CDR3 protein has one entry. Here the sample spans more than 75,000 distinct CDR3 sequences, 20% to 30% being singletons. The clonotype was recovered from a boy between 2 and 10 years old with acute lymphoblastic leukemia, due to receive a stem cell transplant. This chain joins TRBV5-1 and TRBJ1-3; D gene ambiguous. The sample here was PBMCs, taken before TCRalphabeta/CD19-depleted stem cell transplant. The CDR3 sequence is CASSSTTGASGNTIYF. CDR3 nucleotide sequence: TGCGCCAGCAGCTCCACGACTGGAGCCTCTGGAAACACCATATATTTT.